This T cell receptor (beta chain) was found in a study of control samples from healthy donors and cancer patients. CDR1 is LNHNV, CDR2 YYDKDF, per germline (reference sequence). Trimming removed 2 bases at V and 3 bases at J, with 3 bases between. CDR3 length equals 12 residues. Sequencing used immunoSEQ multiplex PCR; TCRdb keeps in-frame clones, though not all of them. The sample contains about 180,000 clones, around 90% of which appear only once. The rearrangement uses TRBV15 and TRBJ2-3; D not certain. This TCR came from a woman between 45 and 60 years old in good health. Material for sequencing was blood. CDR3 amino acids: CATSRSTDTQYF. The DNA for the CDR3 is TGTGCCACCAGCAGAAGTACAGATACGCAGTATTTT. The variable domain in full, with the rest retrieved from reference TRBV15 and TRBJ2-3, is DAMVIQNPRYQVTQFGKPVTLSCSQTLNHNVMYWYQQKSSQAPKLLFHYYDKDFNNEADTPDNFQSRRPNTSFCFLDIRSPGLGDTAMYLCATSRSTDTQYFGPGTRLTVL.